The 18 T cell receptor beta chains below come from one sample, sequenced in a study of blood T cell repertoires in COVID-19. Only in-frame clones appear in the TCRdb table, and some are missing; sequencing was by immunoSEQ multiplex PCR. The table shows roughly 190,000 clones, with roughly 79% occurring only once. The sample comprised peripheral blood. The receptor set was obtained from a woman aged 40 to 50 with COVID-19, enrolled during active disease.

The rearrangement uses TRBV19 and TRBJ2-1; TRBD2 matches 7 bases. V was clipped by 8 bases and J by 6 bases; unmatched bases: 16. The CDR3 runs 16 residues. Germline CDR1 LNHDA, CDR2 SQIVND (reference sequence). CDR3 coding DNA: TGTGCCAGTTTGGGGGAACCGGGGAGGGCCCTCAATGAGCAGTTCTTC. This gives the protein CASLGEPGRALNEQFF. The full variable domain, with the rest looked up from reference TRBV19 and TRBJ2-1, is DGGITQSPKYLFRKEGQNVTLSCEQNLNHDAMYWYRQDPGQGLRLIYYSQIVNDFQKGDIAEGYSVSREKKESFPLTVTSAQKNPTAFYLCASLGEPGRALNEQFFGPGTRLTVL.

This clone was seen a handful of times. The chain joins TRBV6-5 to TRBJ2-2, with 7 bases aligning to TRBD1. The junction had 1 base not matched to a gene; V was cut back by 5 bases and J by 1 base. The CDR3 has 14 residues. Germline V lookup: CDR1 MNHEY, CDR2 SVGAGI. The CDR3 DNA reads as TGTGCCAGCAGTCCAGGGGGGAACACCGGGGAGCTGTTTTTT. Protein: CASSPGGNTGELFF.

This clone was counted a few times. The genes are TRBV12-3 or TRBV12-4 and TRBJ2-4, with TRBD1 as a possible D gene (5 bases). CDR3 length: 12 residues. Trimming shortened V by 5 bases and J by 6 bases, and 8 bases separated the two germline ends. In DNA form, the CDR3 reads TGTGCCAGCAGTCGTGACAGAAACATTCAGTACTTC. This codes for CASSRDRNIQYF.

This clone was seen a single time. The chain uses TRBV18 and TRBJ1-6; 7 nucleotides agree with TRBD1. V gave up 2 bases and J gave up 9 bases; unmatched junction bases: 10. The CDR3 has 16 amino acids. Germline values: CDR1 KGHSH, CDR2 LQKENI. Written as DNA, the CDR3 is TGTGCCAGCTCACCAAAGTCAGGGGGTATGAGTTCACCCCTCCACTTT. This gives the protein CASSPKSGGMSSPLHF.

This sequence joins TRBV27 and TRBJ1-2; weak D call: TRBD1 (6 bases). The CDR3 runs to 15 residues. Germline CDR1 reads MNHEY; CDR2 reads SMNVEV (reference sequence). With 0 bases removed from V and 8 bases from J, the gap between germline ends came to 16 bases. This CDR3 is CASSLSVRGAGGYTF. Written as DNA, the CDR3 is TGTGCCAGCAGTTTATCAGTTCGGGGGGCGGGAGGCTACACCTTC.

This rearrangement joins TRBV27 to TRBJ1-2, with 8 positions matching TRBD1. This CDR3 is built from 17 residues. V dropped 2 bases and J dropped 5; count of bases not matched to a gene: 13. Germline lookup yields CDR1 MNHEY and CDR2 SMNVEV (reference sequence). CDR3: CASSLTSRMDRAYGYTF. The CDR3 nucleotides read TGTGCCAGCAGTTTAACGTCCCGAATGGACAGGGCGTATGGCTACACCTTC.

The J gene is TRBJ2-7, the V gene TRBV1; the table gives TRBD1 as D, unverified against the DNA. TRBV1 is given as a pseudogene. The CDR3 runs to 14 residues. The CDR3 DNA follows: TGCACCAGCAGCCCTCCGAGACAGGGCTACGAGCAGTACGTC. This codes for CTSSPPRQGYEQYV.

The chain joins TRBV7-9 to TRBJ1-4; D gene unclear. V was clipped by 5 bases and J by 7 bases, with 8 bases between them. From germline, CDR1 is SEHNR and CDR2 FQNEAQ (reference sequence). This CDR3 has 12 amino acids. The DNA for the CDR3 is TGTGCCAGCAGCCCTCCCCGTGAAAAACTGTTTTTT. Encoded protein: CASSPPREKLFF. Supplemented by reference TRBV7-9 and TRBJ1-4, the full variable domain reads DTGVSQNPRHKITKRGQNVTFRCDPISEHNRLYWYRQTLGQGPEFLTYFQNEAQLEKSRLLSDRFSAERPKGSFSTLEIQRTEQGDSAMYLCASSPPREKLFFGSGTQLSVL.

The rearrangement joins TRBV15 to TRBJ1-1; perhaps TRBD1 as D (5 bases). The ends were cut back, 1 base at V and 0 bases at J, with 9 bases in the middle. Germline lookup yields CDR1 LNHNV and CDR2 YYDKDF (reference sequence). This CDR3 is built from 15 residues. In DNA, the CDR3 is TGTGCCACCAGCAGAGGACAGAGCTTGAACACTGAAGCTTTCTTT. Protein product: CATSRGQSLNTEAFF.

This clone was seen only a few times. V usage is TRBV18 and J usage is TRBJ1-1; no clear D gene. The ends were cut back, 2 bases at V and 3 bases at J, with 13 bases in the middle. Germline assignment: CDR1 KGHSH and CDR2 LQKENI. The CDR3 length is 15 residues. The DNA for the CDR3 is TGTGCCAGCTCACCATCATTGGGCCCCGACACTGAAGCTTTCTTT. Protein: CASSPSLGPDTEAFF. Complete variable domain (other parts from reference TRBV18 and TRBJ1-1): NAGVMQNPRHLVRRRGQEARLRCSPMKGHSHVYWYRQLPEEGLKFMVYLQKENIIDESGMPKERFSAEFPKEGPSILRIQQVVRGDSAAYFCASSPSLGPDTEAFFGQGTRLTVV.

The chain is built from TRBV28 and TRBJ1-1; 11 bases are a match to TRBD1. V dropped 2 bases and J dropped 7; count of bases not matched to a gene: 6. This CDR3 is built from 15 residues. Germline CDR1 is MDHEN and CDR2 is SYDVKM. The CDR3 loop reads CASSLGRTGGSEAFF. The CDR3 region has the DNA TGTGCCAGCAGTTTAGGCCGGACAGGGGGCAGTGAAGCTTTCTTT.

The CDR3 DNA follows: TGTGCCAGCAGTGGACAGGGGCGGGATTCACCCCTCCACTTT. It codes for CASSGQGRDSPLHF. This chain links TRBV27 with TRBJ1-6; 9 bases match TRBD1. Germline trimming cut 5 bases from V and 8 bases from J; bases unmatched to any gene: 4. Germline values: CDR1 MNHEY, CDR2 SMNVEV (reference sequence). The CDR3 totals 14 residues.

J is TRBJ2-5 and V is TRBV5-4; TRBD1 is a possible D gene (6 bases). The germline V gene has CDR1 SGHNT and CDR2 YYREEE (reference sequence). V was trimmed by 3 bases and J by 2 bases, leaving 11 bases between them. CDR3 length: 14 residues. The CDR3 sequence is CASSSDSTQETQYF. The CDR3 DNA sequence: TGTGCCAGCAGCTCGGACAGCACACAAGAGACCCAGTACTTC. Supplemented by reference TRBV5-4 and TRBJ2-5, the full variable domain reads ETGVTQSPTHLIKTRGQQVTLRCSSQSGHNTVSWYQQALGQGPQFIFQYYREEENGRGNFPPRFSGLQFPNYSSELNVNALELDDSALYLCASSSDSTQETQYFGPGTRLLVL.

V gene TRBV4-1 combines with J gene TRBJ1-5; tentatively, D is TRBD1 (6 bases). Germline V CDR1 and CDR2: MGHRA, YSYEKL. CDR3 length: 15 residues. The V end was cut by 4 bases, the J end by 4 bases, with 14 bases between. CDR3 sequence (DNA): TGCGCCAGCAGCCGCGACAGGTCAGGAAATCAGCCCCAGCATTTT. Translation gives CASSRDRSGNQPQHF.

The chain joins TRBV5-8 to TRBJ2-7; 8 bases align to TRBD1. Germline V gives CDR1 SGHTS, CDR2 YDEGEE. Losses at the gene ends were 0 bases for V and 7 bases for J; bases not matched to a gene: 6. The CDR3 spans 14 residues. CDR3 loop: CASSLDQGAGEQYF. Here the CDR3 DNA reads TGTGCCAGCAGCTTGGATCAGGGGGCGGGGGAGCAGTACTTC.

V and J are TRBV3-1 (or the pseudogene TRBV3-2) and TRBJ2-2; TRBD2 aligns across 7 bases. The germline V gene encodes CDR1 LGHDT and CDR2 YNNKEL (reference sequence). CDR3 length: 15 amino acids. With V trimmed by 0 bases and J by 6 bases, 4 bases remained unmatched. The CDR3 DNA sequence: TGTGCCAGCAGCCAAGAACGGGGAGGGGCCGGGGAGCTGTTTTTT. The encoded protein is CASSQERGGAGELFF.

The V gene is TRBV6-2 or TRBV6-3, the J gene TRBJ1-2; no clear D gene. The germline V and J ends were trimmed by 0 bases and 4 bases, with 9 bases remaining between them. CDR1 is MNHEY, CDR2 SVGEGT, per germline. The CDR3 is 14 amino acids. The CDR3 sequence: CASSYSTMSYGYTF. CDR3 coding DNA: TGTGCCAGCAGTTACTCAACAATGTCCTATGGCTACACCTTC.

This rearrangement joins TRBV7-2 to TRBJ2-7, with a possible D match to TRBD2 (5 bases). V was pared by 2 bases and J by 6 bases, with 14 bases between. Germline V gene lookup returns CDR1 SGHTA and CDR2 FQGNSA. The CDR3 is 14 amino acids. The CDR3 reads CASSLLTREAEQYF. The DNA of the CDR3 is TGTGCCAGCAGCTTACTAACGAGGGAAGCCGAGCAGTACTTC.